These 5 T cell receptor beta chains share one sample of origin, sequenced in a study of blood T cell repertoires in COVID-19. This table comes from immunoSEQ multiplex PCR, and its TCRdb copy is limited to in-frame clones, with some not included. The data show around 300,000 clones, roughly 87% seen once. Sequenced material: peripheral blood. The origin of the receptors is a middle-aged man with active or convalescent COVID-19.

The chain uses TRBV25-1 and TRBJ2-3; D is unclear. The CDR3 consists of 15 residues. Trimming cost V 2 bases and J 0 bases, with 9 bases left between them. The germline V gene encodes CDR1 MGHDK and CDR2 SYGVNS. The CDR3 region has the DNA TGTGCCAGCAGTGAAATGGGCCATAGCACAGATACGCAGTATTTT. The encoded protein is CASSEMGHSTDTQYF.

The genes are TRBV19 and TRBJ1-5; D possibly corresponds to TRBD1 (6 bases). Trimming removed 3 bases at V and 2 bases at J, with 14 bases between. This CDR3 spans 16 amino acids. Germline assignment: CDR1 LNHDA and CDR2 SQIVND (reference sequence). DNA for the CDR3: TGTGCCAGTAGTATCGACAGGTGGAATCGCAATCAGCCCCAGCATTTT. It is translated as CASSIDRWNRNQPQHF.

V usage is TRBV4-3 and J usage is TRBJ2-7; perhaps TRBD1 as D (6 bases). Germline values: CDR1 LGHNA, CDR2 YSLEER. There are 15 residues in the CDR3. Trimming stripped 4 bases from V and 2 bases from J, with 15 bases between. CDR3 sequence: CASSRSRGHPYEQYF. The DNA of the CDR3 is TGCGCCAGCAGCCGAAGCCGGGGACACCCCTACGAGCAGTACTTC.

The rearrangement links TRBV18 to TRBJ2-2, with 7 bases fitting TRBD1. CDR1 and CDR2 from the germline V gene are KGHSH and LQKENI. The CDR3 extends over 16 amino acids. V gave up 0 bases and J gave up 0 bases; unmatched junction bases: 1. The CDR3 bases are TGTGCCAGCTCACCACCGGGACAGACGAACACCGGGGAGCTGTTTTTT. Amino acids: CASSPPGQTNTGELFF.

The chain links TRBV6-5 to TRBJ2-3; 9 bases map to TRBD1. After removal of 8 bases from V and 4 bases from J, the junction contained 10 bases not matched to a gene. CDR3 length: 15 amino acids. Germline V gene data show CDR1 as MNHEY and CDR2 as SVGAGI. The CDR3 is CASAYRDRAPDTQYF. The CDR3 DNA sequence: TGTGCCAGCGCCTACCGGGACAGGGCCCCAGATACGCAGTATTTT.